This T cell receptor beta chain was obtained from a study of graft-versus-host responses after intestinal transplantation. The wider study: Recipients got multivisceral, liver-intestinal, or isolated intestinal transplants. Induction with anti-thymocyte globulin, then tacrolimus and steroids for around three years, was given to all recipients.

Details on this clone: Its antigen is as yet unknown.

This CDR3 is built from 15 residues. Germline lookup yields CDR1 SNHLY and CDR2 FYNNEI. Deletions cut 5 bases from V and 5 bases from J, with 15 bases between. Clones were read by immunoSEQ multiplex PCR, and TCRdb kept only the in-frame ones, dropping some. Found here are over 10,000 clones, around four fifths of them singletons; the top ten hold 23%. Study conclusions and caveats: Circulating GvH clones peaking coincided with falling HvG clones soon after transplant. GvH clones appeared in recipient marrow, some first in ileum or blood.

The chain has TRBV2 and TRBJ2-2; D remains ambiguous. Sequencing used PBMCs, obtained after intestinal transplantation. This receptor was taken from a human patient who received an intestinal transplant, so some T cells may come from the graft donor. CDR3 sequence reads: CASSSSIGQTGELFF. Written as DNA, the CDR3 is TGTGCCAGCAGTAGCTCGATTGGGCAAACCGGGGAGCTGTTTTTT.